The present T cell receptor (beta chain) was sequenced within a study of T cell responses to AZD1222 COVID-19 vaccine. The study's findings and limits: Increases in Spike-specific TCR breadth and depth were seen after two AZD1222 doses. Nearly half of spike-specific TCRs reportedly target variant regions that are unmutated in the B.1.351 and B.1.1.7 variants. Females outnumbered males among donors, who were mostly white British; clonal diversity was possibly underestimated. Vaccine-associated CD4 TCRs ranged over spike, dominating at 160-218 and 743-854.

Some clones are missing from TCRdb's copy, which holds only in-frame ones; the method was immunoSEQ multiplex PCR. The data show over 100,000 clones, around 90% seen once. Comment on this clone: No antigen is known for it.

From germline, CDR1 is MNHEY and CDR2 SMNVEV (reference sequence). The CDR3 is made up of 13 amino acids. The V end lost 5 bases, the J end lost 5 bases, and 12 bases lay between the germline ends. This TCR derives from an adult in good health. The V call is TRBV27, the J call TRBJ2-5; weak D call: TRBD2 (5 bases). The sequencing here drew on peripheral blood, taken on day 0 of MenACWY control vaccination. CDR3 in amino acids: CASSKRTDETQYF. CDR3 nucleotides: TGTGCCAGCAGTAAAAGGACTGATGAGACCCAGTACTTC.